This T cell receptor (beta chain) is drawn from a study of cytomegalovirus exposure and HLA in healthy donors. Whole-study context: The study placed approximately 78% of its 398 genotyped donors in the Caucasian-associated ancestry cluster.

CDR1 ENHRY and CDR2 SYGVKD come from the germline V gene. This CDR3 spans 13 amino acids. Between the trimmed V and J ends, which lost 2 bases and 4 bases, there was a span of 6 bases. Findings of the study overall: Presence/absence analyses supposed approximately even sequencing depth among donors. The study reported that TCR beta sequences accurately predicted HLA-A and HLA-B alleles in most subjects.

This clone was counted only a few times. Antigen: not known. PCR amplification relied on 60 Vbeta primers (plus 13 Jbeta primers). Authors' processing steps: Tens of millions of unique TCR beta chains, some 9.9 million shared, were counted in a later analysis. Here immunoSEQ multiplex PCR was the method, and the copy in TCRdb shows in-frame clones only, minus some. The V and J calls and clone size were taken over from that table, and D and trimming were inferred from the DNA. The table records approximately 160,000 clones, around 79% of them present only once. This receptor was obtained from a man in his late teens or twenties in good health and CMV-seronegative. This chain connects TRBV10-3 to TRBJ1-5; D not certain. The specimen was PBMCs. CDR3 nucleotide sequence: TGTGCCATCAGTGAGACGAGGAATCAGCCCCAGCATTTT. This codes for CAISETRNQPQHF.